Below, 11 T cell receptor beta chains from the same sample are listed, as sequenced in a study of T cell responses to AZD1222 COVID-19 vaccine. Only in-frame clones appear in the TCRdb table, and some are missing; sequencing was by immunoSEQ multiplex PCR. The sample yields roughly 150,000 clones, 85% to 90% seen once. The sequences come from peripheral blood, collected on day 0 of AZD1222 vaccination. The receptors were gathered from an adult in good health.

This clone has only a few counts. The gene calls are TRBV27 and TRBJ2-6; D is uncertain. The CDR3 has 17 residues. CDR1 MNHEY and CDR2 SMNVEV come from the germline V gene (reference sequence). The V end lost 5 bases, the J end lost 0 bases, and 14 bases lay between the germline ends. The DNA of the CDR3 is TGTGCCAGCAGTCCCCTCTCGGCGGTCTCTGGGGCCAACGTCCTGACTTTC. This encodes CASSPLSAVSGANVLTF.

This clone has just one count. This rearrangement joins TRBV19 to TRBJ1-5; D is possibly TRBD1 (5 bases). The CDR3 spans 15 residues. The V gene lost 3 bases and the J gene lost 3 bases, with 12 bases spanning the gap. The V gene's germline CDR1 is LNHDA and CDR2 SQIVND (reference sequence). CDR3 loop: CASSIVGGTNQPQHF. The CDR3 region has the DNA TGTGCCAGTAGTATCGTTGGGGGGACCAATCAGCCCCAGCATTTT.

The V call is TRBV28, the J call TRBJ2-7; D gene ambiguous. Trimming pared 3 bases from V and 0 bases from J, leaving 18 bases between. Germline CDR1 and CDR2: MDHEN and SYDVKM. CDR3 length: 17 residues. CDR3 region: CASSFTGWQKSSYEQYF. CDR3 nucleotides: TGTGCCAGCAGTTTTACGGGTTGGCAGAAGAGCTCCTACGAGCAGTACTTC.

This clone has a single count. The chain has TRBV6-5 and TRBJ1-2; D gene ambiguous. From germline, CDR1 is MNHEY and CDR2 SVGAGI. With 5 bases removed from V and 4 bases from J, the gap between germline ends came to 17 bases. The CDR3 is made up of 15 amino acids. The CDR3 nucleotides are TGTGCCAGCAGTCCGGTGGCAGAGGGCCCCTATGGCTACACCTTC. This encodes CASSPVAEGPYGYTF.

This clone was detected a few times. The chain links TRBV5-1 to TRBJ2-7; 8 bases map to TRBD1. Germline V lookup: CDR1 SGHRS, CDR2 YFSETQ. The CDR3 contains 16 residues. V dropped 0 bases and J dropped 0; count of bases not matched to a gene: 5. The CDR3 DNA reads TGCGCCAGCAGCTTGGGACAGGGGTCCTCCTCCTACGAGCAGTACTTC. Translation gives CASSLGQGSSSYEQYF.

This chain links TRBV7-3 with TRBJ1-1; possible D gene TRBD1, 5 bases. Deletions cut 5 bases from V and 0 bases from J, with 7 bases between. This CDR3 contains 13 residues. CDR1 is SGHTA and CDR2 is FQGTGA in the germline V gene. CDR3 nucleotides: TGTGCCAGCAGCCGGACAATGAACACTGAAGCTTTCTTT. Its translation is CASSRTMNTEAFF.

The V call is TRBV3-1 (or the pseudogene TRBV3-2), the J call TRBJ1-1; D is unclear. Germline values: CDR1 LGHDT, CDR2 YNNKEL (reference sequence). V lost 3 bases and J lost 5, with 19 bases in between. CDR3 length: 16 residues. The chain's CDR3 is CASSHDPGLDGTEAFF. The CDR3 nucleotides read TGTGCCAGCAGCCATGATCCCGGGTTAGATGGGACTGAAGCTTTCTTT.

This clone was seen just once. V usage is TRBV9 and J usage is TRBJ2-2; D gene unclear. The CDR3 has 15 amino acids. Trimming took 4 bases from V and 6 from J, leaving 16 bases between them. Germline lookup yields CDR1 SGDLS and CDR2 YYNGEE. This chain's CDR3 is CASSHPGLKAGELFF. CDR3 sequence (DNA): TGTGCCAGCAGCCACCCGGGTCTCAAAGCCGGGGAGCTGTTTTTT.

The chain carries TRBV5-8 and TRBJ1-4; maybe TRBD1 (5 bases). The germline CDR1 and CDR2 sequences are SGHTS and YDEGEE. The CDR3 has 15 residues. V was pared by 1 base and J by 8 bases, with 15 bases between. The CDR3 loop is CASSLFAGSHEKLFF. The CDR3 DNA reads TGTGCCAGCAGCTTGTTCGCAGGGTCCCACGAAAAACTGTTTTTT.

V usage is TRBV6-2 or TRBV6-3 and J usage is TRBJ2-7; D perhaps matches TRBD2 (6 bases). V lost 6 bases to trimming and J lost 4 bases, with 16 bases between them. The germline gives CDR1 MNHEY, CDR2 SVGEGT. This CDR3 contains 14 residues. CDR3 loop: CASSGTPTSYEQYF. The CDR3 DNA reads TGTGCCAGCAGCGGGACTCCAACCTCGTACGAGCAGTACTTC.

Here the CDR3 DNA reads TGTGCCAGCAGCTTAGGAGCCCTGGGACTAGCGGGGGGGAGTGAGCAGTTCTTC. Translating gives CASSLGALGLAGGSEQFF. This sequence joins TRBV7-2 and TRBJ2-1; 16 nucleotides match TRBD2. Per the germline V gene, CDR1 is SGHTA and CDR2 is FQGNSA. The CDR3 is 18 amino acids. The junction had 9 bases not matched to a gene; V was cut back by 1 base and J by 9 bases.